The 31 T cell receptor beta chains below all came from one sample that was sequenced in a study of T cells in Graves' hyperthyroidism and ophthalmopathy. The investigators amplified TCR beta CDR3 regions from RNA transcripts. During a first-round RT-PCR of the TCR CDR3, the HTBI primer set was used. TCRdb analysed the multiplex PCR reads with MiXCR anew, one entry per CDR3 protein. The repertoire holds about 350,000 distinct CDR3 sequences, about 14% seen once, with roughly 25% in the top ten. Sequences were obtained from blood. The source of these receptors is a woman between 25 and 40 years old with Graves' hyperthyroidism.

The chain joins TRBV7-3 to TRBJ2-2; 7 bases line up with TRBD2. After removal of 3 bases from V and 7 bases from J, the junction contained 8 bases not matched to a gene. The CDR3 length is 15 residues. CDR1 is SGHTA, CDR2 FQGTGA, per germline. The CDR3 DNA reads as TGTGCCAGCAGCTTCAGGCGGGAGTTCAACGGGGAGCTGTTTTTT. This encodes CASSFRREFNGELFF.

The V and J genes are TRBV4-1 and TRBJ2-5; 7 bases are shared with TRBD2. The CDR3 spans 16 residues. Germline V lookup: CDR1 MGHRA, CDR2 YSYEKL. Trimming took 4 bases from V and 5 from J; bases not matched to a gene: 13. The DNA of the CDR3 is TGCGCCAGCAGCCCCGTTCAGAGACTAGCTGGGGAGACCCAGTACTTC. Its translation is CASSPVQRLAGETQYF.

This clonotype was seen ten or more times. The chain couples TRBV2 to TRBJ1-3; 8 nucleotides match TRBD1. The CDR3 is made up of 13 amino acids. CDR1 and CDR2 (germline): SNHLY, FYNNEI. Trimming took 8 bases from V and 0 from J; bases not matched to a gene: 0. CDR3 sequence (DNA): TGTGCCAGCGGGACAGGCTCTGGAAACACCATATATTTT. Protein sequence: CASGTGSGNTIYF. Together with reference TRBV2 and TRBJ1-3, the CDR3 gives the full variable domain: EPEVTQTPSHQVTQMGQEVILRCVPISNHLYFYWYRQILGQKVEFLVSFYNNEISEKSEIFDDQFSVERPDGSNFTLKIRSTKLEDSAMYFCASGTGSGNTIYFGEGSWLTVV.

This clonotype was recorded a few times. CDR3 bases: TGTGCCAGCAGCTTTTTTAACACTGAAGCTTTCTTT. Protein sequence: CASSFFNTEAFF. This sequence joins TRBV7-9 and TRBJ1-1; D ambiguous. The CDR3 runs to 12 residues. With 3 bases removed from V and 2 bases from J, the gap between germline ends came to 4 bases. Germline V gene sequence: CDR1 SEHNR, CDR2 FQNEAQ (reference sequence).

In its sample, this clonotype was seen many times. The rearrangement joins TRBV12-3 or TRBV12-4 to TRBJ1-2, with D possibly matching TRBD1 (5 bases). The CDR3 consists of 16 residues. Between the trimmed V and J ends, which lost 1 base and 1 base, there was a span of 13 bases. The CDR3 nucleotides read TGTGCCAGCAGTTTAGACAGGAGGTTCGGTAACTATGGCTACACCTTC. It specifies CASSLDRRFGNYGYTF.

This clonotype has a count of ten or more. The chain carries TRBV30 and TRBJ1-1; TRBD1 agrees at 8 bases. CDR3 size: 16 residues. V dropped 4 bases and J dropped 0; count of bases not matched to a gene: 10. The germline V gene has CDR1 GTSNPN and CDR2 SVGIG (reference sequence). CDR3 in amino acids: CAWIRGTGLVNTEAFF. CDR3 sequence (DNA): TGTGCCTGGATACGGGGGACAGGCCTAGTGAACACTGAAGCTTTCTTT.

V gene TRBV7-3 combines with J gene TRBJ1-5, with D hard to call. The V gene's germline CDR1 is SGHTA and CDR2 FQGTGA. Trimming left V 3 bases short and J 2 bases short, with 8 bases between. The CDR3 has 14 amino acids. The CDR3 is CASSFGVGNQPQHF. The CDR3 nucleotides read TGTGCCAGCAGCTTCGGGGTAGGCAATCAGCCCCAGCATTTT.

This clonotype was seen at least ten times. The chain uses TRBV20-1 and TRBJ1-6; D is ambiguous. CDR1 is DFQATT and CDR2 is SNEGSKA in the germline V gene (reference sequence). V shed 7 bases and J shed 5 bases, with 9 bases lying between them. This CDR3 has 12 amino acids. CDR3 DNA: TGCAGTGGGAAAAGGAATAATTCACCCCTCCACTTT. This codes for CSGKRNNSPLHF.

This chain uses TRBV10-2 with TRBJ2-7, with unresolved D. Germline CDR1 and CDR2: WSHSY and SAAADI. The CDR3 loop spans 13 amino acids. V was trimmed by 6 bases and J by 0 bases, leaving 9 bases between them. The CDR3, as DNA: TGCGCCAGCAGACAAGGAAGCTCCTACGAGCAGTACTTC. Translation: CASRQGSSYEQYF.

The rearrangement joins TRBV6-2 or TRBV6-3 to TRBJ2-3; 10 bases are shared with TRBD2. The CDR3 is 16 amino acids. Germline trimming cut 2 bases from V and 4 bases from J; bases unmatched to any gene: 6. Germline CDR1 MNHEY, CDR2 SVGEGT. This chain's CDR3 is CASSYLSGRASDTQYF. The CDR3 coding sequence is TGTGCCAGCAGTTACCTAAGCGGGAGGGCGTCAGATACGCAGTATTTT.

The chain employs TRBV27 and TRBJ2-7, with 7 bases lining up with TRBD1. This CDR3 contains 14 residues. Germline values: CDR1 MNHEY, CDR2 SMNVEV (reference sequence). V lost 0 bases to trimming and J lost 4 bases; unmatched junction nucleotides: 3. The CDR3 sequence: CASSLSGRGYEQYF. CDR3 nucleotides: TGTGCCAGCAGTTTATCGGGCAGGGGGTACGAGCAGTACTTC.

The chain uses TRBV30 and TRBJ1-2, with D hard to call. The CDR3 runs 13 residues. V dropped 3 bases and J dropped 3 bases, with 11 bases sitting between them. CDR1 and CDR2 from the germline V gene are GTSNPN and SVGIG (reference sequence). CDR3 DNA sequence: TGTGCCTGGAGAAGTTCCTGGGACTATGGCTACACCTTC. Its translation: CAWRSSWDYGYTF. Complete variable domain (other parts from reference TRBV30 and TRBJ1-2): SQTIHQWPATLVQPVGSPLSLECTVEGTSNPNLYWYRQAAGRGLQLLFYSVGIGQISSEVPQNLSASRPQDRQFILSSKKLLLSDSGFYLCAWRSSWDYGYTFGSGTRLTVV.

This clonotype was seen only a few times. The rearrangement uses TRBV20-1 and TRBJ2-3, with 8 bases aligning to TRBD2. The CDR3 contains 14 residues. Unmatched junction bases numbered 7, after V lost 3 bases and J lost 5 bases. Per germline, CDR1 DFQATT and CDR2 SNEGSKA (reference sequence). CDR3 nucleotide sequence: TGCAGTGCTAGTCGGTCCGGGAGGGGAGATACGCAGTATTTT. This gives the protein CSASRSGRGDTQYF.

This clonotype was counted many times. The chain couples TRBV15 to TRBJ2-7; 7 bases map to TRBD1. Germline trimming cut 0 bases from V and 6 bases from J; bases unmatched to any gene: 2. CDR1 and CDR2 (germline): LNHNV, YYDKDF (reference sequence). The CDR3 extends over 13 amino acids. The CDR3 DNA sequence: TGTGCCACCAGCAGAGAGACAGGGAGCGAGCAGTACTTC. Residues: CATSRETGSEQYF.

Many counts were recorded for this clonotype. In nucleotides, the CDR3 is TGTGCCAGCCGTAGCGGAAACTACGAGCAGTACTTC. Translated: CASRSGNYEQYF. The rearrangement joins TRBV28 to TRBJ2-7; D possibly corresponds to TRBD2 (6 bases). CDR1 is MDHEN, CDR2 SYDVKM, per germline. V shed 8 bases and J shed 3 bases, with 11 bases lying between them. The CDR3 covers 12 residues.

In DNA, the CDR3 is TGTGCCACCAGTGATCCCACTGACAGGGTGGGCACAGATACGCAGTATTTT. Translated, it gives CATSDPTDRVGTDTQYF. The chain carries TRBV24-1 and TRBJ2-3, with TRBD1 identical over 7 bases. Germline-derived CDR1 and CDR2 are KGHDR and SFDVKD. The CDR3 totals 17 residues. The junction had 9 bases not matched to a gene; V was cut back by 3 bases and J by 1 base.

A note on this clonotype: A much larger clone differs from this one at a single base, so this may be a read error. The J gene is TRBJ1-2, the V gene TRBV28; D unresolved. The CDR3 is 13 amino acids. CDR1 and CDR2 from the germline V gene are MDHEN and SYDVKM. The DNA of the CDR3 is TGTGCCAGCAGTTTTGCGGATAACTATGGCTGCACCTTC. Translated: CASSFADNYGCTF.

The chain is built from TRBV12-3 or TRBV12-4 and TRBJ2-2; no reliable D call. The CDR3 consists of 12 residues. V was trimmed by 7 bases and J by 8 bases, leaving 11 bases between them. For the CDR3, the DNA is TGTGCCAGCACCGAGCGCCCTGGGGAGCTGTTTTTT. It yields the protein CASTERPGELFF.

This clonotype showed up just a few times. The V gene is TRBV6-1, the J gene TRBJ2-1, with TRBD2 identical over 11 bases. CDR1 and CDR2 (germline): MNHNS, SASEGT. The CDR3 consists of 16 residues. J was trimmed by 8 bases and V by 3 bases; bases with no gene match: 9. CDR3 sequence: CASSEASGRLTDEQFF. The CDR3 region has the DNA TGTGCCAGCAGTGAGGCTAGCGGGAGGCTGACTGATGAGCAGTTCTTC.

Worth noting for this clonotype: A clone one base away is much larger, so this may be a read error. DNA of the CDR3: TGTGCCAGCCGCGGGGGACAGGGTCGGACTGAAGCTTTCTTT. This codes for CASRGGQGRTEAFF. J is TRBJ1-1 and V is TRBV25-1; 9 bases are a match to TRBD1. This CDR3 region has 14 residues. V lost 8 bases and J lost 5; bases outside the gene matches: 9. Germline-derived CDR1 and CDR2 are MGHDK and SYGVNS.

V and J are TRBV29-1 and TRBJ2-2; D possibly matches TRBD1 or TRBD2 (5 bases each). Trimming removed 6 bases from V and 5 bases from J, with 7 bases in between. Germline lookup yields CDR1 SQVTM and CDR2 ANQGSEA. The CDR3 spans 11 residues. CDR3 in amino acids: CSVWGTGELFF. CDR3 sequence (DNA): TGCAGCGTATGGGGGACCGGGGAGCTGTTTTTT.

This clonotype was seen ten or more times. This sequence joins TRBV12-3 or TRBV12-4 and TRBJ1-5; 7 bases match TRBD1. J gave up 2 bases and V 4 bases, and 2 bases lay outside the gene matches. The CDR3 spans 14 residues. In DNA, the CDR3 is TGTGCCAGCAGTTCCACAGGGGGCAATCAGCCCCAGCATTTT. This encodes CASSSTGGNQPQHF.

This clonotype has ten or more counts. V is TRBV5-1 and J is TRBJ2-3, with 9 bases matching TRBD1. The length of the CDR3 is 16 residues. The V segment lost 3 bases and the J segment 4 bases; nucleotides outside the gene matches: 9. Germline V CDR1 and CDR2: SGHRS, YFSETQ. The CDR3 reads CASSSRGDRVSDTQYF. CDR3 bases: TGCGCCAGCAGCTCCCGAGGGGACAGGGTATCAGATACGCAGTATTTT.

The chain recombines TRBV25-1 with TRBJ2-7, with D possibly matching TRBD1 (6 bases). Germline CDR1 reads MGHDK; CDR2 reads SYGVNS. Trimming took off 5 bases at V and 7 bases at J, with 12 bases between the two ends. CDR3 length: 12 amino acids. CDR3 sequence (DNA): TGTGCCAGCAGTCAGGGGTTTGAAGAGCAGTACTTC. It yields the protein CASSQGFEEQYF.

This clonotype has ten or more counts. The chain employs TRBV28 and TRBJ2-1; 11 bases align to TRBD2. With V trimmed by 3 bases and J by 3 bases, 4 bases remained unmatched. The CDR3 runs 16 residues. The germline CDR1 and CDR2 sequences are MDHEN and SYDVKM. CDR3 bases: TGTGCCAGCAGTTTGGAGGGGACTAGCGGCTACAATGAGCAGTTCTTC. Translation gives CASSLEGTSGYNEQFF.

This clonotype appeared many times. For the CDR3, the DNA is TGTGCCAGCAGTTTACAAACGGTAACCTACGAGCAGTACTTC. It codes for CASSLQTVTYEQYF. The chain joins TRBV28 to TRBJ2-7; D not certain. CDR1 is MDHEN and CDR2 is SYDVKM in the germline V gene. This CDR3 has 14 residues. Trimming removed 2 bases at V and 2 bases at J, with 10 bases between.

This clonotype was recorded at least ten times. The rearrangement uses TRBV28 and TRBJ1-4, with TRBD1 matching 11 bases. Germline CDR1 MDHEN, CDR2 SYDVKM. V lost 7 bases to trimming and J lost 7 bases; unmatched junction nucleotides: 5. CDR3 length equals 14 residues. CDR3: CASKSDRGREKLFF. The DNA of the CDR3 is TGTGCCAGCAAATCGGACAGGGGGCGTGAAAAACTGTTTTTT.

The chain's CDR3 is CASSYSSTGTDTQYF. Written as DNA, the CDR3 is TGTGCCAGCAGTTACTCCTCTACAGGGACAGATACGCAGTATTTT. V usage is TRBV6-6 and J usage is TRBJ2-3; D may be TRBD1 (6 bases). Germline CDR1 and CDR2: MNHNY and SVGAGI (reference sequence). This CDR3 has 15 amino acids. V lost 0 bases to trimming and J lost 3 bases, with 10 bases between them.

This chain links TRBV28 with TRBJ1-5; 9 bases fit TRBD1. The germline V gene has CDR1 MDHEN and CDR2 SYDVKM. Trimming removed 5 bases from V and 4 bases from J; junction bases left unmatched: 9. The CDR3 is 16 residues long. CDR3 in amino acids: CASSLQGQGRNQPQHF. The CDR3 coding sequence is TGTGCCAGCAGTCTTCAAGGACAGGGGAGGAATCAGCCCCAGCATTTT.

This clonotype has a count of ten or more. The chain is built from TRBV3-1 and TRBJ2-3; D is uncertain. The CDR3 is made up of 13 amino acids. Germline CDR1 is LGHDT and CDR2 is YNNKEL (reference sequence). The ends were cut back, 0 bases at V and 5 bases at J, with 6 bases in the middle. The CDR3 reads CASSQDSGDTQYF. The CDR3 nucleotides read TGTGCCAGCAGCCAAGATAGTGGAGATACGCAGTATTTT.

This clonotype was found a few times. This rearrangement joins TRBV18 to TRBJ2-3; 10 bases map to TRBD1. V lost 1 base and J lost 5; bases outside the gene matches: 9. The CDR3 spans 17 residues. Germline CDR1 is KGHSH and CDR2 is LQKENI. Here the CDR3 reads CASSPRGGQGSKDTQYF. The DNA of the CDR3 is TGTGCCAGCTCACCACGAGGGGGACAGGGGTCGAAAGATACGCAGTATTTT.